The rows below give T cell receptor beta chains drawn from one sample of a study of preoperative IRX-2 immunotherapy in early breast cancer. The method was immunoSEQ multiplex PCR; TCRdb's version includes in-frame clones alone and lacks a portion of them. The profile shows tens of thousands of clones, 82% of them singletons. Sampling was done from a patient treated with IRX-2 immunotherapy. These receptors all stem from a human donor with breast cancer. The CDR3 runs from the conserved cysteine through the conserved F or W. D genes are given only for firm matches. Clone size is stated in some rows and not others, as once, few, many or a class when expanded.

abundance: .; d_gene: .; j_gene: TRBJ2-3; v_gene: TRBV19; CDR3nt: TGTGCCAGTAGTATGGGTGATACGCAGTATTTT; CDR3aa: CASSMGDTQYF
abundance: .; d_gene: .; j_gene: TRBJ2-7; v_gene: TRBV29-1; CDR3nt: TGCAGCGTTGAGGGTGGTGGGGGGTCCTACGAGCAGTACTTC; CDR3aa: CSVEGGGGSYEQYF
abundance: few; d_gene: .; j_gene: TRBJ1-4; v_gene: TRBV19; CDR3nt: TGTGCCAGTGCCCCACGGCAGGGAACTAATGAAAAACTGTTTTTT; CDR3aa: CASAPRQGTNEKLFF
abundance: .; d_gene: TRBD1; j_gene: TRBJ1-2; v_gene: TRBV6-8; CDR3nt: TGTGCCAGCAGTAGGGACAGGGAGCTCTCCGGCTACACCTTC; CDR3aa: CASSRDRELSGYTF
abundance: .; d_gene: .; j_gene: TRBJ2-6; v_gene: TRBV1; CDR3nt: TGCGCCAGCAGCCAGGGACACCCTCGGAGGCTTTCTGGGGCCAACGTCCTGACTTTC; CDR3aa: CASSQGHPRRLSGANVLTF
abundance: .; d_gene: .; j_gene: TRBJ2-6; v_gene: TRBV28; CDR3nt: TGTGCCATTCTGAAGTCTGGGGCCAACGTCCTGACTTTC; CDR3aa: CAILKSGANVLTF
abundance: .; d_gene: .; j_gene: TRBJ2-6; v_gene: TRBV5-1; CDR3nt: TGCGCCAGCAGCTTAAAATTATCCGGGGCCAACGTCCTGACTTTC; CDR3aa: CASSLKLSGANVLTF
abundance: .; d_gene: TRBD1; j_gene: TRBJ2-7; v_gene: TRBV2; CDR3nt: TGTGCCAGCAGCCTGGACAGGGGGGACGAGCAGTACTTC; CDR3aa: CASSLDRGDEQYF
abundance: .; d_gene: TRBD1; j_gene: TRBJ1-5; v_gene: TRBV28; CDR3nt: TGTGCCAGCGGCGGACAGGGCCCTAGGCCCCAGCATTTT; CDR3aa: CASGGQGPRPQHF
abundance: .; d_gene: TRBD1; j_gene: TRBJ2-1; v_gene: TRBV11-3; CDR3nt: TGTGCCAGCAGCCCCTTGGACAGGGTAGTTTTGCAGTTCTTC; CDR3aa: CASSPLDRVVLQFF
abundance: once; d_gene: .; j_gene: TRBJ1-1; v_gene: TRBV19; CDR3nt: TGTGCCAGTAGTCTGGGGCCGGGGACTGAAGCTTTCTTT; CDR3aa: CASSLGPGTEAFF
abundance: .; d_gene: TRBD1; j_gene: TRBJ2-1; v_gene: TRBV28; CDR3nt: TGTGCCAGCAGTTTCGACAGGGCTGTGCAGTTCTTC; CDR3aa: CASSFDRAVQFF
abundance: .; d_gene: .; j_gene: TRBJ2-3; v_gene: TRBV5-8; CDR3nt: TGTGCCAGCAGCCTCCTGGAGGAACCAGATACGCAGTATTTT; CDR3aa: CASSLLEEPDTQYF
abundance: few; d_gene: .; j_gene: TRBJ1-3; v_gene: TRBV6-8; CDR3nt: TGTGCCAGCAGTTACCCGGGAGCTGGAAACACCATATATTTT; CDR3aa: CASSYPGAGNTIYF
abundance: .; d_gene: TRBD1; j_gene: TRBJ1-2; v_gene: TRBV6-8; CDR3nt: TGTGCCAGCAGTTACACCCGGGACAGATATGGCTACACCTTC; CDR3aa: CASSYTRDRYGYTF
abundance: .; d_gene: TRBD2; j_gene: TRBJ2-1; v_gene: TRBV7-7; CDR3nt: TGTGCCAGCAGCTTAGTAGGTGGAGCGGGGAACAATGAGCAGTTCTTC; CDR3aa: CASSLVGGAGNNEQFF
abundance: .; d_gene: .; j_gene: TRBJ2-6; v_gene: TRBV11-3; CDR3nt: TGTGCCAGCAGCTTTTGGGGAATCCTCTTTGGGGCCAACGTCCTGACTTTC; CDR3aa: CASSFWGILFGANVLTF
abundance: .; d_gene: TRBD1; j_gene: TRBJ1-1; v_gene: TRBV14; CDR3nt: TGTGCCAGCAGCCGCGACAGGGTCGCTGAAGCTTTCTTT; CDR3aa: CASSRDRVAEAFF
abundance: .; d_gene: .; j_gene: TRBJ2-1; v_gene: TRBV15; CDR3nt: TGTGCCACCAGCAGTAGGGGGGCGGGCTGGTGGAATGAGCAGTTCTTC; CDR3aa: CATSSRGAGWWNEQFF
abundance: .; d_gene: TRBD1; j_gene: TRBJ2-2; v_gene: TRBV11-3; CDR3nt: TGTGCCAGCAGCACTTACTCGGACAGGGGGCATAACACCGGGGAGCTGTTTTTT; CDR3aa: CASSTYSDRGHNTGELFF
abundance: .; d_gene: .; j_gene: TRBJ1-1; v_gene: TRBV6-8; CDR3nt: TGTGCCAGCAGTTACGGGGCGTACACTGAAGCTTTCTTT; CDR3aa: CASSYGAYTEAFF
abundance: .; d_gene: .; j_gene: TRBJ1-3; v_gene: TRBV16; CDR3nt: TGTGCCAGCAGCCAATCTAGCTCTGGAAACACCATATATTTT; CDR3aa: CASSQSSSGNTIYF
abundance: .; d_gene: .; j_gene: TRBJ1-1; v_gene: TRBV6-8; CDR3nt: TGTGCCAGCAGTTACGCGGGCTGGAATGGGAACACTGAAGCTTTCTTT; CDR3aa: CASSYAGWNGNTEAFF
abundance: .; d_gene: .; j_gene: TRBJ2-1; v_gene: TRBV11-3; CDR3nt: TGTGCCAGCAGCCTCACTCTTAGCGGAGAGTTCAATGAGCAGTTCTTC; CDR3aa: CASSLTLSGEFNEQFF
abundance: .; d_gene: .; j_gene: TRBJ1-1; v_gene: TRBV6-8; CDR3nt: TGTGCCAGCAGTCTCCACAGGGATCCGAACACTGAAGCTTTCTTT; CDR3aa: CASSLHRDPNTEAFF
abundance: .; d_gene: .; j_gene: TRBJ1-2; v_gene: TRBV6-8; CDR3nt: TGTGCCAGCGGGACCAGACGGAACTATGGCTACACCTTC; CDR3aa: CASGTRRNYGYTF
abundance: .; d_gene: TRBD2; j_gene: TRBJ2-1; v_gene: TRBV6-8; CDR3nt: TGTGCCAGCAATCTAGCGGGAGGGGGTCTGTTCTTC; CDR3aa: CASNLAGGGLFF
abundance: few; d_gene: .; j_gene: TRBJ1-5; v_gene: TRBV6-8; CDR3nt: TGTGCCTCATCAGGGGGCAATCAGCCCCAGCATTTT; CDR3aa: CASSGGNQPQHF
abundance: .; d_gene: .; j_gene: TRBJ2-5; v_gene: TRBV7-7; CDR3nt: TGTGCCAGCAGCTCTGTCGGGACCGTAGTCCAAGAGACCCAGTACTTC; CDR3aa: CASSSVGTVVQETQYF
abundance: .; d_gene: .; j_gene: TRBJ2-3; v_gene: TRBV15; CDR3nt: TGTGCCACCCCCCTGGGGCGGAAATCCGGCAGGGTGGGCACAGATACGCAGTATTTT; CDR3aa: CATPLGRKSGRVGTDTQYF
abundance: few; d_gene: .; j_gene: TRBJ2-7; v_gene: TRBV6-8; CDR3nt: TGTGCCAGCAAGGGTCTGGAGTACCACTCCTACGAGCAGTACTTC; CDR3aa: CASKGLEYHSYEQYF
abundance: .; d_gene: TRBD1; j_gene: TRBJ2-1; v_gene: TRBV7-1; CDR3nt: TGTGCCAGCAGCTGGGACAGGGAAGATGAGCAGTTCTTC; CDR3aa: CASSWDREDEQFF
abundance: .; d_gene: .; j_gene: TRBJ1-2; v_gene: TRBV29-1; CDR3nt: TGCAGCGTTGTTTGGGATGGGTTCAACTATGGCTACACCTTC; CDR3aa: CSVVWDGFNYGYTF
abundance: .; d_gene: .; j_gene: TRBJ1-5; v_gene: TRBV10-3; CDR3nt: TGTGCCATCAGTGAGGTGGTAGACAATCAGCCCCAGCATTTT; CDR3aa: CAISEVVDNQPQHF
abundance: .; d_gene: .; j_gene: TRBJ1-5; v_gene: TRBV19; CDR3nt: TGTGCCAGTTACCAGGTTAGCAATCAGCCCCAGCATTTT; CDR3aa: CASYQVSNQPQHF
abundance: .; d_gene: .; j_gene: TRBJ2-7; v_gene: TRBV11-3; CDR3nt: TGTGCCAGCAGCGCGCAGTCCAATCCCTACGAGCAGTACTTC; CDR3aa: CASSAQSNPYEQYF
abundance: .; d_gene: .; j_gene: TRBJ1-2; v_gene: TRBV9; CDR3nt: TGTGCCAGCAGTGTAGTCCAATCTAACTATGGCTACACCTTC; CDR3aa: CASSVVQSNYGYTF
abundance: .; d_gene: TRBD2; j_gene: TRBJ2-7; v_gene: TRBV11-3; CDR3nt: TGTGCCAGCAGCCAGCAGACTAGCACCTACGAGCAGTACTTC; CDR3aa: CASSQQTSTYEQYF
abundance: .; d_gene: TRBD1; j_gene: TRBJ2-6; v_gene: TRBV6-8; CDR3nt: TGTGCCATCAGACAGGGGGCTGGGGCCAACGTCCTGACTTTC; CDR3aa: CAIRQGAGANVLTF
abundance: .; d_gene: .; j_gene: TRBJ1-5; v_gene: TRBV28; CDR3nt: TGTGCCAGCAGGGGGCCGGGCGATCAGCCCCAGCATTTT; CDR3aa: CASRGPGDQPQHF
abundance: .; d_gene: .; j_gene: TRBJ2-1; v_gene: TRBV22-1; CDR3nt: TGTGCCAGCAGTTTGACGCCCTCCTACAATGAGCAGTTCTTC; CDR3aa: CASSLTPSYNEQFF
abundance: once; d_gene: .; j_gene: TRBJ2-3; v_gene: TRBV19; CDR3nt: TGTGCCAGTAGTATAGATGGATTCAGGGGCGCAACAGATACGCAGTATTTT; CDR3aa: CASSIDGFRGATDTQYF
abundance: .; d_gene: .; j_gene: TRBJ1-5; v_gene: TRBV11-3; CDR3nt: TGTGCCAGCAGCCTACCGGGACACCTCAATCAGCCCCAGCATTTT; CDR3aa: CASSLPGHLNQPQHF
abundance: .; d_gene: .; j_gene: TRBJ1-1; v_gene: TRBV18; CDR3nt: TGTGCCTCTCAAGGACAGCGCCGAGGATACACTGAAGCTTTCTTT; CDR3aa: CASQGQRRGYTEAFF
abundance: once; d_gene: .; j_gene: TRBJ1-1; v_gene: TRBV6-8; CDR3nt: TGTGCCAGCAGTTACGCCGGGGGCACTGAAGCTTTCTTT; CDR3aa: CASSYAGGTEAFF
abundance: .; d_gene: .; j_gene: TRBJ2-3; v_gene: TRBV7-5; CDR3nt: TGTGCCAGCAGCTTGGCAGATAGCGGGGCCTCGCTGGATACGCAGTATTTT; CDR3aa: CASSLADSGASLDTQYF
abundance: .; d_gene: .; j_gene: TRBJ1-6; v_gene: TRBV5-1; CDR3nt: TGCGCCAGCAGCTGGGGGACCGTCCCCCATTCACCCCTCCACTTT; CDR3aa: CASSWGTVPHSPLHF
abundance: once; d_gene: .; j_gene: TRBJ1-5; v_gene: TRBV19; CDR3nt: TGTGCCAGTAGTATGGCCAGGGTAGACAATCAGCCCCAGCATTTT; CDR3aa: CASSMARVDNQPQHF
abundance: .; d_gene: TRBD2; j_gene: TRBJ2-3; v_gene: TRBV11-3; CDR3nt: TGTGCCAGCAGTTCTACGGGGGGTACCACAGATACGCAGTATTTT; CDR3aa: CASSSTGGTTDTQYF
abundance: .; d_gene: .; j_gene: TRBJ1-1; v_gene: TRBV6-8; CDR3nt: TGTGCCAGCAGTTACGCCCTTTTTATGAACACTGAAGCTTTCTTT; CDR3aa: CASSYALFMNTEAFF
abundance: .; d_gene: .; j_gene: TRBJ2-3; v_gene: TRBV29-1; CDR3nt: TGCAGCGTCCAGGGGCCGGGAGAAGATACGCAGTATTTT; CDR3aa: CSVQGPGEDTQYF
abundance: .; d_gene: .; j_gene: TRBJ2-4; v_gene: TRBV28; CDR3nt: TGTGCCAGCAGTTTTCCGGCGGCAGTAGCCAAAAACATTCAGTACTTC; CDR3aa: CASSFPAAVAKNIQYF
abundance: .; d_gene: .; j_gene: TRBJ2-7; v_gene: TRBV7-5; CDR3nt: TGTGCCAGCAGCTTGTGGAAAGGAGGGGGCTACGAGCAGTACTTC; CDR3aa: CASSLWKGGGYEQYF
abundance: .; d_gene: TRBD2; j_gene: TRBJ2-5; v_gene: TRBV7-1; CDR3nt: TGTGCCAGCAGCCCCGGACTAGCGGGAGGGCCGGGCCAAGAGACCCAGTACTTC; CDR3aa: CASSPGLAGGPGQETQYF
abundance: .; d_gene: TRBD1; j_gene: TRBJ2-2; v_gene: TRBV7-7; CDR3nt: TGTGCCAGCAGCCCGGAGACAGGGGCCTTATCCTTAAGTACCGGGGAGCTGTTTTTT; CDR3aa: CASSPETGALSLSTGELFF
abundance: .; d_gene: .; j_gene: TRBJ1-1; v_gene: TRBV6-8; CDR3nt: TGTGCCAGCAGTTACGAGGGGCCGAACACTGAAGCTTTCTTT; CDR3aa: CASSYEGPNTEAFF
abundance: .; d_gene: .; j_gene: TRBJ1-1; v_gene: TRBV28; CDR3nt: TGTGCCAGCAGCCCACCCCACAGTAGGAACACTGAAGCTTTCTTT; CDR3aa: CASSPPHSRNTEAFF